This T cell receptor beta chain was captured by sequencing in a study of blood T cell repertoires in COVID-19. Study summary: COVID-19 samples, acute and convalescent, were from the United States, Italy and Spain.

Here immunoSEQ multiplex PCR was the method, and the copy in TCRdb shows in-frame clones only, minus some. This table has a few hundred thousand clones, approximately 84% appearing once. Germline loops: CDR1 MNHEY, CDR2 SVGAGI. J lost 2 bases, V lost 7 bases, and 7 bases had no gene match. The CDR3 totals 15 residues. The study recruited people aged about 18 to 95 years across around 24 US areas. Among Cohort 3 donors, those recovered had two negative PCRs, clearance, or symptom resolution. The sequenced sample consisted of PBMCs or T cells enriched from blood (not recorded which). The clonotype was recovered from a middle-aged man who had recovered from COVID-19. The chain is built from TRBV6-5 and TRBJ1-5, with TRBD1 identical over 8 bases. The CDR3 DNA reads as TGTGCCAGCAAAACAGGGGGAGGGGGCAATCAGCCCCAGCATTTT. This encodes CASKTGGGGNQPQHF.